A single sample is the source of the 20 T cell receptor beta chains below, sequenced in a study of T cells in Graves' hyperthyroidism and ophthalmopathy. RNA transcripts served as the template for amplifying TCR beta CDR3 regions. In the first-round RT-PCR of the TCR CDR3, the HTBI primer set was used. MiXCR, run by TCRdb on the multiplex PCR reads, gives a single entry per CDR3 protein. The data contain 600,000 to 850,000 distinct CDR3 sequences, approximately 19% of them singletons. The sample comprised blood. Every receptor here comes from a woman between 50 and 59 years old with Graves' hyperthyroidism that later progressed to Graves' ophthalmopathy.

This clonotype has a handful of counts. The CDR3, as DNA: TGTGCCAGCAGCCAGTGGGCAGGGGCTGAAGCTTTCTTT. It encodes CASSQWAGAEAFF. This chain joins TRBV5-5 and TRBJ1-1, with TRBD1 as a possible D gene (6 bases). CDR1 is SGHKS and CDR2 is YYEKEE in the germline V gene (reference sequence). Between the trimmed V and J ends, which lost 4 bases and 6 bases, there was a span of 13 bases. The CDR3 runs to 13 residues.

The chain is built from TRBV19 and TRBJ1-3; 7 nucleotides match TRBD1. The CDR3 spans 16 residues. CDR1 and CDR2 from the germline V gene are LNHDA and SQIVND (reference sequence). Trimming took 7 bases from V and 0 from J; bases not matched to a gene: 9. The CDR3, as DNA: TGTGCCAGTACGGATGATGAGGGGGCCTCTGGAAACACCATATATTTT. This translates into CASTDDEGASGNTIYF.

This clonotype has just a few counts. The chain carries TRBV20-1 and TRBJ2-1, with D unresolved. CDR3 size: 10 residues. Germline-derived CDR1 and CDR2 are DFQATT and SNEGSKA (reference sequence). V was trimmed by 3 bases and J by 6 bases, leaving 3 bases between them. The CDR3 is CSASFNEQFF. In DNA, the CDR3 is TGCAGTGCTAGTTTCAATGAGCAGTTCTTC.

On this clonotype itself: The junction departs from germline at one end; a sequencing error may be responsible. This chain connects TRBV7-7 to TRBJ2-5, with D perhaps TRBD1 (5 bases). Germline V gives CDR1 SSHAT, CDR2 FNYEAQ (reference sequence). The length of the CDR3 is 14 residues. CDR3 DNA: TGTGCTAGCAGCCTCGGACATCAACAAGAGACCCAGTACTTC. It translates to CASSLGHQQETQYF. The full variable domain, in which reference TRBV7-7 and TRBJ2-5 provide the parts outside the CDR3, is GAGVSQSPRYKVTKRGQDVTLRCDPISSHATLYWYQQALGQGPEFLTYFNYEAQPDKSGLPSDRFSAERPEGSISTLTIQRTEQRDSAMYRCASSLGHQQETQYFGPGTRLLVL.

For this clonotype: A much larger clone lies one base from this, so it may be a read error. The V and J genes are TRBV5-1 and TRBJ1-1, with D perhaps TRBD1 (5 bases). The CDR3 runs to 15 residues. Per germline, CDR1 SGHRS and CDR2 YFSETQ. CDR3 residues: CASSLVQDMKTEAFF. The CDR3 nucleotides are TGCGCCAGCAGCTTGGTACAGGATATGAAAACTGAAGCTTTCTTT.

The gene calls are TRBV4-1 and TRBJ2-3, with D possibly matching TRBD1 (6 bases). V was clipped by 8 bases and J by 2 bases, with 11 bases between them. The CDR3 length is 13 residues. Germline CDR1 MGHRA, CDR2 YSYEKL. The CDR3 spells CASRKGVTDTQYF. Written as DNA, the CDR3 is TGCGCCAGCCGCAAGGGGGTCACAGATACGCAGTATTTT.

This clonotype was seen repeatedly, ten times or more. This rearrangement joins TRBV3-1 to TRBJ1-2; weak D call: TRBD1 (5 bases). The V gene's germline CDR1 is LGHDT and CDR2 YNNKEL (reference sequence). Trimming removed 4 bases at V and 4 bases at J, with 10 bases between. The CDR3 covers 13 residues. CDR3 amino acids: CASSLDTVYGYTF. CDR3 sequence (DNA): TGTGCCAGCAGCCTGGACACCGTCTATGGCTACACCTTC.

This clonotype was observed a single time. The chain recombines TRBV7-6 with TRBJ2-7; D is unclear. V shed 5 bases and J shed 2 bases, with 13 bases lying between them. The length of the CDR3 is 14 residues. Germline CDR1 is SGHVS and CDR2 is FNYEAQ. The CDR3 DNA is TGTGCCAGCAGCGAAGGCTCCGGGCCCTACGAGCAGTACTTC. This encodes CASSEGSGPYEQYF. The variable domain in full, with the rest retrieved from reference TRBV7-6 and TRBJ2-7, is GAGVSQSPRYKVTKRGQDVALRCDPISGHVSLYWYRQALGQGPEFLTYFNYEAQQDKSGLPNDRFSAERPEGSISTLTIQRTEQRDSAMYRCASSEGSGPYEQYFGPGTRLTVT.

This clonotype has a handful of counts. The genes are TRBV11-2 and TRBJ1-2; D is uncertain. V was shortened by 3 bases and J by 0 bases, with 8 bases between the two germline ends. The germline V gene encodes CDR1 SGHAT and CDR2 FQNNGV. The CDR3 totals 14 residues. CDR3 DNA sequence: TGTGCCAGCAGCTTCTTCGATCCTAACTATGGCTACACCTTC. Translated: CASSFFDPNYGYTF.

This clonotype was counted only a few times. This chain's CDR3 is CASSFGGTGGTETQYF. DNA for the CDR3: TGTGCCAGCAGCTTCGGAGGGACAGGGGGAACGGAGACCCAGTACTTC. The chain employs TRBV7-9 and TRBJ2-5, with TRBD1 matching over 11 bases. The V segment lost 3 bases and the J segment 5 bases; nucleotides outside the gene matches: 8. The CDR3 extends over 16 amino acids. From germline, CDR1 is SEHNR and CDR2 FQNEAQ (reference sequence).

There are a few counts of this clonotype. J is TRBJ1-1 and V is TRBV7-9; no clear D gene. The CDR3 consists of 13 residues. CDR1 and CDR2 (germline): SEHNR, FQNEAQ (reference sequence). Trimming took off 1 base at V and 3 bases at J, with 6 bases between the two ends. For the CDR3, the DNA is TGTGCCAGCAGCTTAGTTATAGACACTGAAGCTTTCTTT. Translation: CASSLVIDTEAFF.

There are a few counts of this clonotype. J is TRBJ2-3 and V is TRBV19; D is perhaps TRBD2 (6 bases). V lost 5 bases, J lost 0 bases, and 12 bases lay in between. CDR3 length: 15 residues. Germline CDR1 and CDR2: LNHDA and SQIVND (reference sequence). In nucleotides, the CDR3 is TGTGCCAGTAGTCGCCCGCGGGGAAGCACAGATACGCAGTATTTT. It is translated as CASSRPRGSTDTQYF.

This clonotype was seen ten or more times. V usage is TRBV12-3 or TRBV12-4 and J usage is TRBJ1-3; TRBD1 matches 11 bases. The J segment lost 0 bases and the V segment lost 7 bases, leaving 5 bases of the junction unmatched. The length of the CDR3 is 16 residues. The CDR3 sequence is CASNAGTGGSGNTIYF. The DNA for the CDR3 is TGTGCCAGCAATGCCGGGACAGGGGGCTCTGGAAACACCATATATTTT.

This clonotype was detected a few times. The chain has TRBV6-2 or TRBV6-3 and TRBJ1-2, with a possible D match to TRBD1 (5 bases). Germline V gene data show CDR1 as MNHEY and CDR2 as SVGEGT. Trimming stripped 5 bases from V and 7 bases from J, with 17 bases between. CDR3 length: 14 residues. The CDR3 reads CASSRIGAAVGYTF. The CDR3 nucleotides are TGTGCCAGCAGTCGGATAGGGGCAGCGGTTGGCTACACCTTC.

This clonotype showed up just a few times. The J gene is TRBJ2-7, the V gene TRBV6-1; D gene uncertain. Germline assignment: CDR1 MNHNS and CDR2 SASEGT. The V and J ends lost 1 base and 2 bases respectively, with 6 bases between them. The CDR3 spans 13 residues. CDR3 residues: CASSEGFAYEQYF. CDR3 in DNA: TGTGCCAGCAGTGAAGGCTTTGCCTACGAGCAGTACTTC.

This clonotype was counted many times. This chain's CDR3 is CASTLGYVFTEAFF. In nucleotides, the CDR3 is TGTGCCAGCACGCTTGGGTACGTTTTCACTGAAGCTTTCTTT. The rearrangement joins TRBV12-3 or TRBV12-4 to TRBJ1-1, with no clear D. Trimming stripped 7 bases from V and 4 bases from J, with 16 bases between. This CDR3 is 14 amino acids long.

This clonotype was recorded a few times. The chain couples TRBV29-1 to TRBJ2-6, with TRBD1 matching over 10 bases. With V trimmed by 5 bases and J by 0 bases, 1 base remained unmatched. Germline V lookup: CDR1 SQVTM, CDR2 ANQGSEA. CDR3 size: 15 residues. The CDR3 reads CSVRTGGSGANVLTF. In nucleotides, the CDR3 is TGCAGCGTTCGGACAGGGGGCTCTGGGGCCAACGTCCTGACTTTC.

This clonotype was detected ten times or more. The chain combines TRBV5-1 with TRBJ2-1; 9 nucleotides line up with TRBD1. Germline V CDR1 and CDR2: SGHRS, YFSETQ. V lost 1 base, J lost 8 bases, and 7 bases stayed unmatched. The CDR3 has 15 amino acids. CDR3 loop: CASSLSGTGIHEQFF. In nucleotides, the CDR3 is TGCGCCAGCAGCTTGAGCGGGACAGGGATCCATGAGCAGTTCTTC.

This clonotype appeared many times. The rearrangement joins TRBV3-1 to TRBJ2-5; D tentatively reads TRBD1 or TRBD2 (5 bases each). In germline, CDR1 is LGHDT, CDR2 YNNKEL (reference sequence). The V and J ends lost 2 bases and 2 bases respectively, with 12 bases between them. The CDR3 consists of 15 residues. Here the CDR3 reads CASSQSGTAQETQYF. The CDR3 DNA sequence: TGTGCCAGCAGCCAATCCGGGACGGCTCAAGAGACCCAGTACTTC.

CDR3 in amino acids: CASSQEGETLGYGYTF. Written as DNA, the CDR3 is TGTGCCAGCAGCCAAGAGGGCGAAACTCTTGGTTATGGCTACACCTTC. The chain uses TRBV3-1 and TRBJ1-2; D remains unclear. V lost 0 bases to trimming and J lost 5 bases, with 16 bases between them. The length of the CDR3 is 16 residues. Germline V lookup: CDR1 LGHDT, CDR2 YNNKEL (reference sequence). Full variable domain (missing parts from reference TRBV3-1 and TRBJ1-2): DTAVSQTPKYLVTQMGNDKSIKCEQNLGHDTMYWYKQDSKKFLKIMFSYNNKELIINETVPNRFSPKSPDKAHLNLHINSLELGDSAVYFCASSQEGETLGYGYTFGSGTRLTVV.